Below are 22 T cell receptor beta chains sequenced from a single sample in a study of Graves' ophthalmopathy and Graves' hyperthyroidism. Researchers took RNA transcripts and amplified TCR beta CDR3 regions from them. First-round RT-PCR with HTBI primers preceded a second-round multiplex PCR. TCRdb ran MiXCR on the multiplex PCR reads and lists one entry per CDR3 protein. The data contain 650,000 to 900,000 distinct CDR3 sequences, 35% to 50% of them singletons. The material sequenced was peripheral blood. Receptor source: an adult man with Graves' ophthalmopathy.

As regards this clonotype: Just one base apart from a much larger clone, this may be a read error. The gene calls are TRBV19 and TRBJ1-2; weak D call: TRBD1 (6 bases). Between the trimmed V and J ends, which lost 1 base and 6 bases, there was a span of 12 bases. Germline V gene lookup returns CDR1 LNHDA and CDR2 SQIVND (reference sequence). CDR3 length: 14 residues. The DNA for the CDR3 is TGTGCCAGTAGTATAGGAAGGGGGTACCATGGCTACACCTTC. Its protein product is CASSIGRGYHGYTF.

In regard to this clonotype: Being one base from a much bigger clone, this may be a read error. The chain is built from TRBV20-1 and TRBJ1-1; 8 bases match TRBD1. Looked up from germline, CDR1 is DFQATT and CDR2 is SNEGSKA (reference sequence). With V trimmed by 2 bases and J by 4 bases, 3 bases remained unmatched. The CDR3 is 13 residues long. The chain's CDR3 is CSARTGGSTEAFF. CDR3 DNA sequence: TGCAGTGCTAGAACAGGGGGGAGCACTGAAGCTTTCTTT.

This clonotype was counted many times. This sequence joins TRBV19 and TRBJ1-2; D might be TRBD1 (6 bases). Deletions cut 6 bases from V and 0 bases from J, with 11 bases between. CDR1 and CDR2 (germline): LNHDA, SQIVND (reference sequence). The CDR3 runs 14 residues. CDR3: CASSGGPTNYGYTF. The CDR3 DNA reads as TGTGCCAGTAGCGGGGGGCCGACTAACTATGGCTACACCTTC.

V usage is TRBV10-3 and J usage is TRBJ1-3; 8 bases map to TRBD1. V was pared by 7 bases and J by 7 bases, with 6 bases of the junction left unmatched. This CDR3 spans 13 amino acids. CDR1 and CDR2 from the germline V gene are ENHRY and SYGVKD. CDR3 coding DNA: TGTGCCATCATTCAGGGGGCAGGTAACACCATATATTTT. Its translation: CAIIQGAGNTIYF.

V and J are TRBV5-1 and TRBJ1-5; 7 bases are shared with TRBD1. V lost 1 base to trimming and J lost 6 bases; unmatched junction nucleotides: 7. This CDR3 region has 15 residues. Looked up from germline, CDR1 is SGHRS and CDR2 is YFSETQ. The CDR3 DNA sequence: TGCGCCAGCAGCTTGACAGGGGTGCGGGGTCAGCCCCAGCATTTT. This gives the protein CASSLTGVRGQPQHF.

This clonotype was picked up many times. The chain has TRBV2 and TRBJ2-7; no firm D call. Trimming took 4 bases from V and 3 from J, leaving 7 bases between them. The germline V gene encodes CDR1 SNHLY and CDR2 FYNNEI. The CDR3 extends over 12 amino acids. CDR3 amino acids: CASSAGDYEQYF. The CDR3, as DNA: TGTGCCAGCAGTGCTGGGGACTACGAGCAGTACTTC.

In its sample, this clonotype was seen many times. The rearrangement links TRBV15 to TRBJ1-6; a weak D match, TRBD1 (5 bases). The CDR3 has 16 residues. The germline V gene has CDR1 LNHNV and CDR2 YYDKDF (reference sequence). Trimming cost V 1 base and J 6 bases, with 13 bases left between them. CDR3 sequence: CATSRVSGLTNSPLHF. The CDR3 bases are TGTGCCACCAGCAGAGTTTCGGGACTGACTAATTCACCCCTCCACTTT. Full variable domain (remainder filled in from reference TRBV15 and TRBJ1-6): DAMVIQNPRYQVTQFGKPVTLSCSQTLNHNVMYWYQQKSSQAPKLLFHYYDKDFNNEADTPDNFQSRRPNTSFCFLDIRSPGLGDTAMYLCATSRVSGLTNSPLHFGNGTRLTVT.

This clonotype was counted at least ten times. The chain uses TRBV29-1 and TRBJ1-5, with 9 nucleotides matching TRBD1. The germline V gene has CDR1 SQVTM and CDR2 ANQGSEA. CDR3 length: 13 amino acids. The J segment lost 7 bases and the V segment lost 7 bases, leaving 8 bases of the junction unmatched. The CDR3 nucleotides are TGCAGCGCCGGGACAGGGACGGAACAGCCCCAGCATTTT. Amino acid sequence: CSAGTGTEQPQHF.

With respect to this clonotype: A much larger clone differs by one base, so this may be a read error. This CDR3 is missing its conserved last phenylalanine or tryptophan, likely due to a read error. This rearrangement joins TRBV20-1 to TRBJ1-6, with D unclear. In germline, CDR1 is DFQATT, CDR2 SNEGSKA (reference sequence). This CDR3 is built from 12 residues. Trimming cost V 7 bases and J 7 bases, with 11 bases left between them. CDR3 coding DNA: TGCAGTGTCCAGGCGCCCAATTCACCCCTCCACTCT. Its translation is CSVQAPNSPLHS.

The gene calls are TRBV20-1 and TRBJ2-5, with 7 bases aligning to TRBD2. V lost 5 bases to trimming and J lost 4 bases; unmatched junction nucleotides: 16. In germline, CDR1 is DFQATT, CDR2 SNEGSKA (reference sequence). The CDR3 loop spans 16 amino acids. As DNA, the CDR3 is TGCAGTGCTGGCCCTGATGGGGGAGGGACGGTAGAGACCCAGTACTTC. It encodes CSAGPDGGGTVETQYF.

As concerns this clonotype: Germline is not matched at one junction end, which may reflect a read error. The CDR3 coding sequence is TGCGCCAGCAGCCCGGGCAACAGGGGCTACGAGCAGTACTTC. As protein: CASSPGNRGYEQYF. This chain links TRBV7-8 with TRBJ2-7; TRBD1 aligns across 7 bases. This CDR3 is built from 14 residues. The germline V gene has CDR1 SGHVS and CDR2 FQNEAQ.

This clonotype was observed a single time. One base away lies a much larger clone, so this may be a sequencing read error. CDR3: CGVARTDKNYGYTF. CDR3 in DNA: TGCGGCGTTGCTCGGACAGACAAAAACTATGGCTACACCTTC. The V and J genes are TRBV29-1 and TRBJ1-2; tentatively, D is TRBD1 (6 bases). The CDR3 runs 14 residues. Germline values: CDR1 SQVTM, CDR2 ANQGSEA.

The rearrangement links TRBV19 to TRBJ1-1; TRBD1 matches 8 bases. Trimming at V came to 6 bases and at J to 5 bases, leaving 8 bases not matched to a gene. The CDR3 has 14 residues. Germline V gene lookup returns CDR1 LNHDA and CDR2 SQIVND (reference sequence). Written as DNA, the CDR3 is TGTGCCAGTAGGACCGGGACAGGAACGACTGAAGCTTTCTTT. It encodes CASRTGTGTTEAFF.

This sequence joins TRBV25-1 and TRBJ2-5; D perhaps matches TRBD2 (5 bases). This CDR3 comprises 17 residues. V was cut by 6 bases and J by 2 bases, with 22 bases left in between. Germline loops: CDR1 MGHDK, CDR2 SYGVNS. The CDR3 spells CASSVFMMVSGQETQYF. The CDR3 DNA reads TGTGCCAGCAGCGTTTTCATGATGGTTTCGGGGCAAGAGACCCAGTACTTC.

The chain recombines TRBV29-1 with TRBJ2-5, with 9 bases aligning to TRBD1. V lost 4 bases and J lost 1; bases outside the gene matches: 7. The length of the CDR3 is 15 residues. The V gene's germline CDR1 is SQVTM and CDR2 ANQGSEA. The CDR3 DNA is TGCAGCGTTGCCTTCTGGACAGGGGTCCAAGAGACCCAGTACTTC. Amino acid sequence: CSVAFWTGVQETQYF.

This chain connects TRBV25-1 to TRBJ2-5; D may be TRBD2 (6 bases). V was shortened by 6 bases and J by 2 bases, with 19 bases between the two germline ends. CDR1 is MGHDK and CDR2 is SYGVNS in the germline V gene. This CDR3 region has 16 residues. The CDR3 DNA sequence: TGTGCCAGCAGCCTAGGGACTCCGGGGGATCAAGAGACCCAGTACTTC. Protein sequence: CASSLGTPGDQETQYF.

The chain combines TRBV2 with TRBJ1-2; D not resolved. This CDR3 comprises 15 residues. Germline V lookup: CDR1 SNHLY, CDR2 FYNNEI. The V gene lost 6 bases and the J gene lost 3 bases, with 17 bases spanning the gap. The CDR3 loop reads CASSVEHRGHYGYTF. CDR3 nucleotide sequence: TGTGCCAGCAGCGTTGAACATCGAGGACACTATGGCTACACCTTC.

The V and J genes are TRBV2 and TRBJ1-2, with 8 positions matching TRBD1. V was clipped by 0 bases and J by 6 bases; unmatched bases: 6. Germline loops: CDR1 SNHLY, CDR2 FYNNEI. The CDR3 contains 15 residues. The CDR3 sequence is CASSEARQGQDGYTF. CDR3 sequence (DNA): TGTGCCAGCAGTGAAGCGCGACAGGGGCAAGATGGCTACACCTTC.

With respect to this clonotype: At one end, the junction sequence differs from germline, possibly due to a read error. The V gene is TRBV19, the J gene TRBJ2-5; TRBD2 aligns across 14 bases. The CDR3 covers 19 residues. Germline V lookup: CDR1 LNHDA, CDR2 SQIVND (reference sequence). In DNA, the CDR3 is TGTACCAGTCGACGGACAGGGAAGACTAGCGGGAGGGCCGGGGAGACCCAGTACTTC. Translated: CTSRRTGKTSGRAGETQYF.

V is TRBV4-1 and J is TRBJ2-5; D not certain. Germline V gene sequence: CDR1 MGHRA, CDR2 YSYEKL. Trimming took off 7 bases at V and 4 bases at J, with 16 bases between the two ends. The CDR3 length is 14 residues. CDR3 amino acids: CASMRTGVGETQYF. The CDR3 DNA reads as TGCGCCAGCATGAGGACCGGCGTGGGAGAGACCCAGTACTTC.

The chain links TRBV12-3 or TRBV12-4 to TRBJ2-5; D might be TRBD2 (6 bases). CDR3 length: 14 residues. CDR3 DNA: TGTGCTAGTGGTTTGGGACTGACCCAAGAGACCCAGTACTTC. Residues: CASGLGLTQETQYF.

This clonotype has ten or more counts. This rearrangement joins TRBV10-3 to TRBJ2-7, with 7 bases matching TRBD2. CDR3 length equals 13 residues. Trimming removed 6 bases from V and 5 bases from J; junction bases left unmatched: 7. The germline gives CDR1 ENHRY, CDR2 SYGVKD. As DNA, the CDR3 is TGTGCCATCAGCCCCGGGGGGTTCGACGAGCAGTACTTC. It translates to CAISPGGFDEQYF.